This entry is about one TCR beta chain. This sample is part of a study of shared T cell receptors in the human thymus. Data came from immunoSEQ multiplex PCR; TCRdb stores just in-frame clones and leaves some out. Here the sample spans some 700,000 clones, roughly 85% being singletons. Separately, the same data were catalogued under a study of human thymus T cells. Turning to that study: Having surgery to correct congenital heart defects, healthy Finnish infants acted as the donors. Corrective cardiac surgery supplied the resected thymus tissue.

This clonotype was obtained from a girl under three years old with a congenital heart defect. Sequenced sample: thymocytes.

This CDR3 reads CSAPGTEAFF. As DNA, the CDR3 is TGCAGTGCTCCCGGGACAGAAGCTTTCTTT. J is TRBJ1-1 and V is TRBV20-1; D possibly corresponds to TRBD1 (6 bases). This CDR3 is 10 amino acids long. V lost 5 bases, J lost 8 bases, and 9 bases lay in between. In germline, CDR1 is DFQATT, CDR2 SNEGSKA (reference sequence).